One and the same sample provided the 2 T cell receptor beta chains below, sequenced in a study of blood T cell repertoires in COVID-19. This table comes from immunoSEQ multiplex PCR, and its TCRdb copy is limited to in-frame clones, with some not included. The table has about 52,000 clones, roughly 90% seen once. The sequenced sample was peripheral blood. Receptors were obtained from a man aged 80 or over with active or convalescent COVID-19.

This clone showed up just a few times. The chain couples TRBV24-1 to TRBJ1-3, with D possibly matching TRBD1 (6 bases). CDR1 is KGHDR, CDR2 SFDVKD, per germline. Trimming took 6 bases from V and 1 from J, leaving 21 bases between them. This CDR3 has 18 residues. This chain's CDR3 is CATSPLNAGTPSGNTIYF. The DNA for the CDR3 is TGTGCCACCAGTCCTCTGAATGCCGGGACACCTTCTGGAAACACCATATATTTT.

The gene calls are TRBV11-3 and TRBJ1-1; 10 nucleotides agree with TRBD1. CDR1 and CDR2 from the germline V gene are SGHNT and YENEEA. The CDR3 sequence is 13 residues long. V trimming: 5 bases; J trimming: 7 bases; junction bases outside the gene matches: 4. CDR3 sequence: CASSHGTGDEAFF. The CDR3 DNA is TGTGCCAGCAGCCACGGGACAGGGGATGAAGCTTTCTTT. The variable domain in full, with the rest retrieved from reference TRBV11-3 and TRBJ1-1, is EAGVVQSPRYKIIEKKQPVAFWCNPISGHNTLYWYLQNLGQGPELLIRYENEEAVDDSQLPKDRFSAERLKGVDSTLKIQPAELGDSAVYLCASSHGTGDEAFFGQGTRLTVV.